This T cell receptor beta chain stems from a study of blood T cell repertoires in COVID-19. The protocol was immunoSEQ multiplex PCR, while the TCRdb copy is restricted to in-frame clones and leaves out a portion. Among about 200,000 clones listed, roughly 77% were seen once. Seattle enrolled patients during active infection and tracked them longitudinally. The sequence was obtained from a woman aged 40 to 50 with COVID-19, enrolled during active disease. Input material: peripheral blood.

CDR3 in amino acids: CAWSVFSGQTRRYNEQFF. CDR3 nucleotides: TGTGCCTGGAGTGTATTTTCGGGCCAAACAAGGAGGTACAATGAGCAGTTCTTC. V usage is TRBV30 and J usage is TRBJ2-1; perhaps TRBD2 as D (5 bases). CDR1 GTSNPN and CDR2 SVGIG come from the germline V gene (reference sequence). Trimming removed 0 bases at V and 4 bases at J, with 22 bases between. This CDR3 has 18 amino acids.